Listed below are T cell receptor beta chains from one sample, sequenced in a study of T cell responses to AZD1222 COVID-19 vaccine. Data came from immunoSEQ multiplex PCR; TCRdb stores just in-frame clones and leaves some out. The table lists tens of thousands of clones, approximately 89% of them singletons. The starting material was peripheral blood, obtained on day 0 of MenACWY control vaccination. Every receptor here comes from an adult in good health. Each CDR3 is given with its conserved first and last residue. The order of the fields is CDR3 DNA, CDR3 protein, D gene, V gene, J gene. The D gene is left open where the match is weak.

CDR3nt: TGTGCCAGCAGTTCCCCCCCCGGACAGGGGCGCACTGAAGCTTTCTTT; CDR3aa: CASSSPPGQGRTEAFF; d_gene: TRBD1; v_gene: TRBV28; j_gene: TRBJ1-1
CDR3nt: TGTGCCAGCAGTTTATCCGGAGGTGTCTTAAGGTGGCCCCAGCATTTT; CDR3aa: CASSLSGGVLRWPQHF; d_gene: -; v_gene: TRBV27; j_gene: TRBJ1-5
CDR3nt: TGTGCCTGGACAGGCCATAATTCACCCCTCCACTTT; CDR3aa: CAWTGHNSPLHF; d_gene: -; v_gene: TRBV30; j_gene: TRBJ1-6
CDR3nt: TGTGCCAGCAGCTTGGGGCGAGGGACAGGGCCCACTGAAGCTTTCTTT; CDR3aa: CASSLGRGTGPTEAFF; d_gene: TRBD1; v_gene: TRBV5-4; j_gene: TRBJ1-1
CDR3nt: TGTGCCAACAGCGTAGCATTCGGGCGGGAAACCTACGAGCAGTACTTC; CDR3aa: CANSVAFGRETYEQYF; d_gene: -; v_gene: TRBV9; j_gene: TRBJ2-7
CDR3nt: TGTGCCAGCAGCCCTAACAGGGGGCAGTTCGAGCAGTACTTC; CDR3aa: CASSPNRGQFEQYF; d_gene: TRBD1; v_gene: TRBV14; j_gene: TRBJ2-7
CDR3nt: TGCGCCAGCAGCTTGTACCCGACAGGTTCCGCGGATGAGCAGTACTTC; CDR3aa: CASSLYPTGSADEQYF; d_gene: -; v_gene: TRBV5-1; j_gene: TRBJ2-7
CDR3nt: TGTGCCAGCGAAAAAACCCGGGACCAATCCTCCTACGAGCAGTACTTC; CDR3aa: CASEKTRDQSSYEQYF; d_gene: -; v_gene: TRBV21-1; j_gene: TRBJ2-7
CDR3nt: TGTGCCAGAAGCTCCCGGGACAGGCCCTACAATGAGCAGTTCTTC; CDR3aa: CARSSRDRPYNEQFF; d_gene: TRBD1; v_gene: TRBV5-3; j_gene: TRBJ2-1
CDR3nt: TGTGCCAGCAGCTTCGGAACAGGGGTGGGTTCACCCCTCCACTTT; CDR3aa: CASSFGTGVGSPLHF; d_gene: -; v_gene: TRBV12-1; j_gene: TRBJ1-6
CDR3nt: TGTGCCAGCAGCCTCGGGCAGGGACATAACTATGGCTACACCTTC; CDR3aa: CASSLGQGHNYGYTF; d_gene: -; v_gene: TRBV3-1/TRBV3-2; j_gene: TRBJ1-2
CDR3nt: TGTGCCAGCTCACTCAGGGAGAGGACCGGGGAGCTGTTTTTT; CDR3aa: CASSLRERTGELFF; d_gene: -; v_gene: TRBV18; j_gene: TRBJ2-2
CDR3nt: TGTGCCAGCAGCCAGGATCGGGCGGGAGGAGAGACCCAGTACTTC; CDR3aa: CASSQDRAGGETQYF; d_gene: TRBD2; v_gene: TRBV5-6; j_gene: TRBJ2-5
CDR3nt: TGTGCCAGCAGCATACTAACAGGGGGGCACGAGCAGTACTTC; CDR3aa: CASSILTGGHEQYF; d_gene: TRBD1; v_gene: TRBV11-2; j_gene: TRBJ2-7